Below are 20 T cell receptor beta chains sequenced from a single sample in a study of PD-L1 blockade in urothelial cancer. Sequenced by immunoSEQ multiplex PCR; TCRdb stores in-frame clones only, minus some. The sample records around 21,000 clones, about four fifths being singletons. Described time point: peripheral blood 6 weeks after treatment start. Sequenced material: PBMCs, taken around atezolizumab (anti-PD-L1) treatment. The receptors come from a middle-aged man with urothelial cancer.

The V call is TRBV27, the J call TRBJ2-7, with D perhaps TRBD2 (6 bases). CDR3 size: 15 residues. Germline CDR1 is MNHEY and CDR2 is SMNVEV (reference sequence). V lost 6 bases to trimming and J lost 3 bases, with 18 bases between them. The CDR3 region is CASRRGLLSGYEQYV. CDR3 sequence (DNA): TGTGCCAGCAGGCGGGGCCTACTCAGTGGCTACGAGCAGTACGTC.

The chain combines TRBV6-6 with TRBJ2-3; D not resolved. The CDR3 length is 15 residues. Trimming took 7 bases from V and 1 from J, leaving 15 bases between them. Per germline, CDR1 MNHNY and CDR2 SVGAGI (reference sequence). For the CDR3, the DNA is TGTGCCAGCAAGACCCCCCTAGTAGGCACAGATACGCAGTATTTT. Amino acids: CASKTPLVGTDTQYF.

This chain uses TRBV5-4 with TRBJ1-1, with D possibly being TRBD1 (6 bases). V was shortened by 2 bases and J by 1 base, with 12 bases between the two germline ends. Germline V gives CDR1 SGHNT, CDR2 YYREEE (reference sequence). This CDR3 is 15 amino acids long. CDR3 protein: CASSLAGATNTEAFF. DNA for the CDR3: TGTGCCAGCAGCTTAGCAGGGGCGACGAACACTGAAGCTTTCTTT.

The chain links TRBV5-5 to TRBJ2-1, with D possibly TRBD1 on 5 matching bases. Germline values: CDR1 SGHKS, CDR2 YYEKEE (reference sequence). V lost 0 bases to trimming and J lost 3 bases, with 10 bases between them. The CDR3 covers 15 residues. The CDR3 DNA reads as TGTGCCAGCAGCTTGGAAGGGGATATCTACAATGAGCAGTTCTTC. Its protein product is CASSLEGDIYNEQFF.

The rearrangement links TRBV19 to TRBJ2-3, with 9 bases lining up with TRBD1. Germline assignment: CDR1 LNHDA and CDR2 SQIVND (reference sequence). This CDR3 is built from 16 residues. V lost 1 base to trimming and J lost 6 bases; unmatched junction nucleotides: 8. CDR3 bases: TGTGCCAGTAGTATAGGCGGGACAGGGCTACTGGATACGCAGTATTTT. This codes for CASSIGGTGLLDTQYF.

The gene calls are TRBV6-4 and TRBJ1-1, with D possibly matching TRBD1 (5 bases). V was shortened by 6 bases and J by 1 base, with 9 bases between the two germline ends. This CDR3 spans 13 amino acids. Germline CDR1 MRHNA, CDR2 SNTAGT. The CDR3 DNA follows: TGTGCCAGCAGCGCACAGGAGAACACTGAAGCTTTCTTT. Encoded protein: CASSAQENTEAFF.

The rearrangement joins TRBV5-1 to TRBJ2-3, with TRBD2 matching over 12 bases. The germline V gene has CDR1 SGHRS and CDR2 YFSETQ. The CDR3 runs 20 residues. The V segment lost 2 bases and the J segment 2 bases; nucleotides outside the gene matches: 15. The CDR3 region is CASSFGPESSGGVHTDTQYF. CDR3 DNA sequence: TGCGCCAGCAGCTTCGGGCCGGAATCTAGCGGGGGGGTTCACACAGATACGCAGTATTTT.

The J gene is TRBJ2-1, the V gene TRBV6-1; the match to TRBD2 covers 7 bases. The ends lost 7 bases at V and 4 bases at J; junction bases unmatched: 10. The germline CDR1 and CDR2 sequences are MNHNS and SASEGT. The CDR3 is 15 amino acids. CDR3 DNA: TGTGCCAGCATCATGGGGGGACTATCATACAATGAGCAGTTCTTC. Amino acid sequence: CASIMGGLSYNEQFF.

CDR3 sequence reads: CASSYVPGGGNNEQFF. CDR3 coding DNA: TGCGCCAGCAGCTATGTTCCAGGGGGCGGAAACAATGAGCAGTTCTTC. V usage is TRBV5-1 and J usage is TRBJ2-1; 8 nucleotides align to TRBD1. The CDR3 contains 16 residues. V shed 3 bases and J 5 bases; nucleotides not matched to a gene: 10. The germline V gene encodes CDR1 SGHRS and CDR2 YFSETQ.

The J gene is TRBJ2-2, the V gene TRBV11-1, with 14 bases lining up with TRBD2. After removal of 6 bases from V and 4 bases from J, the junction contained 7 bases not matched to a gene. CDR1 SGHAT and CDR2 FQDESV come from the germline V gene (reference sequence). The CDR3 extends over 17 amino acids. CDR3 nucleotide sequence: TGTGCCAGCAGGGGACTAGCGGGAGTGCAGGGCACCGGGGAGCTGTTTTTT. Residues: CASRGLAGVQGTGELFF.

CDR3 nucleotides: TGTGCCAGCGGGGCACACAAAAACCCCAACACTGAAGCTTTCTTT. This sequence encodes CASGAHKNPNTEAFF. J is TRBJ1-1 and V is TRBV27; D is possibly TRBD1 (5 bases). The germline CDR1 and CDR2 sequences are MNHEY and SMNVEV (reference sequence). The V end was cut by 8 bases, the J end by 2 bases, with 18 bases between. The CDR3 sequence is 15 residues long.

The chain joins TRBV19 to TRBJ2-3; the match to TRBD1 covers 7 bases. The CDR3 is 16 residues long. The V gene end was trimmed by 5 bases and the J gene end by 0 bases; junction bases not matched to a gene: 8. Germline V CDR1 and CDR2: LNHDA, SQIVND (reference sequence). The CDR3 DNA reads as TGTGCCAGTAGTTCCCGGACAGGTTCTAGCACAGATACGCAGTATTTT. The encoded protein is CASSSRTGSSTDTQYF.

The chain combines TRBV6-5 with TRBJ2-1, with 11 bases aligning to TRBD2. Per the germline V gene, CDR1 is MNHEY and CDR2 is SVGAGI. Losses at the gene ends were 0 bases for V and 12 bases for J; bases not matched to a gene: 7. CDR3 size: 15 residues. CDR3 loop: CASSYSGIAGGLQFF. In nucleotides, the CDR3 is TGTGCCAGCAGTTACTCGGGGATAGCGGGGGGGCTGCAGTTCTTC.

The chain is built from TRBV6-1 and TRBJ1-5; no definite D call. V gave up 1 base and J gave up 3 bases, with 13 bases separating them. CDR1 MNHNS and CDR2 SASEGT come from the germline V gene. The CDR3 is made up of 16 amino acids. The CDR3 DNA follows: TGTGCCAGCAGTGAAGAAGGCAGGTTATACAATCAGCCCCAGCATTTT. Translating it yields CASSEEGRLYNQPQHF.

V usage is TRBV7-3 and J usage is TRBJ2-7; TRBD1 might be the D (6 bases). The germline gives CDR1 SGHTA, CDR2 FQGTGA. The CDR3 loop spans 14 amino acids. Trimming pared 0 bases from V and 10 bases from J, leaving 16 bases between. The DNA of the CDR3 is TGTGCCAGCAGCTTAACAGGGGCCCAGGGGCACCAGTACTTC. Translated, it gives CASSLTGAQGHQYF.

The rearrangement links TRBV6-5 to TRBJ2-6; 10 bases fit TRBD1. This CDR3 is built from 16 residues. With 2 bases clipped from V and 2 bases from J, the junction kept 0 bases outside the gene matches. Germline CDR1 reads MNHEY; CDR2 reads SVGAGI. CDR3 region: CASSYDRGPGANVLTF. CDR3 DNA sequence: TGTGCCAGCAGTTACGACAGGGGGCCTGGGGCCAACGTCCTGACTTTC.

The rearrangement joins TRBV19 to TRBJ2-5; 7 bases align to TRBD2. The CDR3 is made up of 15 amino acids. V gave up 4 bases and J gave up 2 bases; unmatched junction bases: 7. The germline V gene has CDR1 LNHDA and CDR2 SQIVND (reference sequence). The CDR3 region is CASSKGRGVQETQYF. For the CDR3, the DNA is TGTGCCAGTAGTAAGGGCCGGGGGGTACAAGAGACCCAGTACTTC.

This clone counts as medium-sized (0.01 to 0.1%). The chain recombines TRBV5-1 with TRBJ1-1; D is possibly TRBD1 (6 bases). V lost 2 bases and J lost 3, with 11 bases in between. The germline gives CDR1 SGHRS, CDR2 YFSETQ. CDR3 length: 14 amino acids. For the CDR3, the DNA is TGCGCCAGCAGCTTAGGGGGTTCGGACACTGAAGCTTTCTTT. Translating gives CASSLGGSDTEAFF. The whole variable domain, filled in from reference TRBV5-1 and TRBJ1-1, reads KAGVTQTPRYLIKTRGQQVTLSCSPISGHRSVSWYQQTPGQGLQFLFEYFSETQRNKGNFPGRFSGRQFSNSRSEMNVSTLELGDSALYLCASSLGGSDTEAFFGQGTRLTVV.

The chain has TRBV6-6 and TRBJ2-7; possibly TRBD1 for D (6 bases). The CDR3 is 14 residues long. Trimming shortened V by 4 bases and J by 7 bases, and 17 bases separated the two germline ends. CDR1 and CDR2 (germline): MNHNY, SVGAGI (reference sequence). The CDR3 bases are TGTGCCAGCAGTTGGCCCGAGGGGGTCGGGGAGCAGTACTTC. Its protein is CASSWPEGVGEQYF.

The chain recombines TRBV19 with TRBJ1-2; D gene unclear. The V gene lost 3 bases and the J gene lost 4 bases, with 12 bases spanning the gap. This CDR3 spans 14 amino acids. Looked up from germline, CDR1 is LNHDA and CDR2 is SQIVND (reference sequence). CDR3 loop: CASSIPRGTYGYTF. The CDR3 region has the DNA TGTGCCAGTAGTATCCCGAGAGGTACCTATGGCTACACCTTC.